Sequencing of this T cell receptor beta chain was carried out in a study of technical replicates of blood from a few donors. V lost 0 bases and J lost 0, with 21 bases in between. In germline, CDR1 is SGHAT, CDR2 FQNNGV. The length of the CDR3 is 20 residues. Sequencing was performed with immunoSEQ multiplex PCR; in TCRdb, only in-frame clones are kept and a portion is missing. The table records approximately 60,000 clones, 85% to 90% of them present only once. Specimen: PBMCs. The rearrangement joins TRBV11-2 to TRBJ2-4; tentative D call: TRBD1 (5 bases). The source is a human donor in good health. Some clones in this sample may be carry-over from other donors' samples. This CDR3 reads CASSLEGGAIQMLAKNIQYF. As DNA, the CDR3 is TGTGCCAGCAGCTTAGAAGGTGGGGCGATACAGATGCTAGCCAAAAACATTCAGTACTTC.